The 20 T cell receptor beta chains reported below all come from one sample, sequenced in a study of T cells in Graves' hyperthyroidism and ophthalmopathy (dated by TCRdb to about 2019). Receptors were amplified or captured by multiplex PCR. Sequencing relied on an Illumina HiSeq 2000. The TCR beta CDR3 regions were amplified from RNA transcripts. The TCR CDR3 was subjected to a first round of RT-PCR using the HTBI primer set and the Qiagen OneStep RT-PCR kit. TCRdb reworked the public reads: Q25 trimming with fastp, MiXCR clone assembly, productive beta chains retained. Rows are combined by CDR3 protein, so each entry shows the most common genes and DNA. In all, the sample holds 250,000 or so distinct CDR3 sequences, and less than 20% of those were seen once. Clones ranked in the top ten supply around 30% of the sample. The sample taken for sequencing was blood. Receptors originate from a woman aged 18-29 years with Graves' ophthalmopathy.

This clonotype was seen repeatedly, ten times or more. CDR3: CASQGQGGGGYTF. Here the CDR3 DNA reads TGTGCCAGCCAGGGACAGGGAGGAGGTGGCTACACCTTC. The chain couples TRBV2 to TRBJ1-2; TRBD1 agrees at 9 bases. CDR1 and CDR2 (germline): SNHLY, FYNNEI. V was clipped by 8 bases and J by 7 bases; unmatched bases: 8. CDR3 length equals 13 residues.

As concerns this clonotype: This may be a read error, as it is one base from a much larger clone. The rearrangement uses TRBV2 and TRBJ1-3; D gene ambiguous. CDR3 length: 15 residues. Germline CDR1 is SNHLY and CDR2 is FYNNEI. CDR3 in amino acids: CASSLGGDSGTTIYF. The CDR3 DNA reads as TGTGCCAGCAGCTTGGGAGGCGACTCTGGAACCACCATATATTTT.

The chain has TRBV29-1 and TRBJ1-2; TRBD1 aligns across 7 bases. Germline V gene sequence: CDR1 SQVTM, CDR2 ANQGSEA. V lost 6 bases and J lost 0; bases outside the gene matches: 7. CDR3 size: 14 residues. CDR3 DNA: TGCAGCGTATCTCAGGGGGTATCTAACTATGGCTACACCTTC. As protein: CSVSQGVSNYGYTF. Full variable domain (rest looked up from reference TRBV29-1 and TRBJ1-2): SAVISQKPSRDICQRGTSLTIQCQVDSQVTMMFWYRQQPGQSLTLIATANQGSEATYESGFVIDKFPISRPNLTFSTLTVSNMSPEDSSIYLCSVSQGVSNYGYTFGSGTRLTVV.

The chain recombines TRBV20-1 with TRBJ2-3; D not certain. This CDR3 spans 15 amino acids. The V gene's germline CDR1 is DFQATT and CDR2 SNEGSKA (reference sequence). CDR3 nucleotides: TGCGGGCTATCTCAGGATCTGCCTGGGTCAGATACGCAGTATTTT. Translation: CGLSQDLPGSDTQYF.

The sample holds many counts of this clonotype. CDR3: CSASRQDIAKNIQYF. CDR3 bases: TGCAGTGCTAGTAGGCAGGACATAGCCAAAAACATTCAGTACTTC. The chain links TRBV20-1 to TRBJ2-4; D may be TRBD1 (5 bases). Germline CDR1 and CDR2: DFQATT and SNEGSKA (reference sequence). This CDR3 region has 15 residues. V shed 3 bases and J shed 0 bases, with 12 bases lying between them.

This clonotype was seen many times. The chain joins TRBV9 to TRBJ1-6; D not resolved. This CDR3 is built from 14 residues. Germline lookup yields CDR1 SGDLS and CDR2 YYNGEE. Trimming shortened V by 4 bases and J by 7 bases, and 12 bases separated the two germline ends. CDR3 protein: CASSTFDLNSPLHF. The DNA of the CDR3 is TGTGCCAGCAGCACCTTTGATCTGAATTCACCCCTCCACTTT. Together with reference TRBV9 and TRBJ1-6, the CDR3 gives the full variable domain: DSGVTQTPKHLITATGQRVTLRCSPRSGDLSVYWYQQSLDQGLQFLIQYYNGEERAKGNILERFSAQQFPDLHSELNLSSLELGDSALYFCASSTFDLNSPLHFGNGTRLTVT.

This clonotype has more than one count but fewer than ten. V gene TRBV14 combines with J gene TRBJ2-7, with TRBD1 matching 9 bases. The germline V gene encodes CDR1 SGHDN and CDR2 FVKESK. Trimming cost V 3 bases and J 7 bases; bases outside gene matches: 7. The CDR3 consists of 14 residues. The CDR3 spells CASSHEGTGNEQYF. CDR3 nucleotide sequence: TGTGCCAGCAGCCACGAAGGGACAGGGAATGAGCAGTACTTC.

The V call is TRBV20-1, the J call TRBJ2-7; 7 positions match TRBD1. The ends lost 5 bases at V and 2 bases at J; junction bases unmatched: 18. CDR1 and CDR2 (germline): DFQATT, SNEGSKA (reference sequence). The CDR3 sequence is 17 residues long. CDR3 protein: CSAGVWMAQGITYEQYV. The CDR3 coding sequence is TGCAGTGCTGGAGTATGGATGGCACAGGGGATAACCTACGAGCAGTACGTC.

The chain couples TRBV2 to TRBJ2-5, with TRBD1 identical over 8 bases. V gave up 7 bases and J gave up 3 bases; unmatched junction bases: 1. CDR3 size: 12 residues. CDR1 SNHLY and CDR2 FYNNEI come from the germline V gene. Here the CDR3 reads CASKDREETQYF. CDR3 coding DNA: TGTGCCAGCAAGGACAGGGAAGAGACCCAGTACTTC.

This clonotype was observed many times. The DNA of the CDR3 is TGTGCCAGCAGCGTAGATGCGGGAGCGCGGAATGAGCAGTTCTTC. This encodes CASSVDAGARNEQFF. This chain uses TRBV9 with TRBJ2-1; 7 nucleotides agree with TRBD2. Germline CDR1 SGDLS, CDR2 YYNGEE. V lost 0 bases to trimming and J lost 7 bases; unmatched junction nucleotides: 7. There are 15 residues in the CDR3. The full variable domain, with the rest looked up from reference TRBV9 and TRBJ2-1, is DSGVTQTPKHLITATGQRVTLRCSPRSGDLSVYWYQQSLDQGLQFLIQYYNGEERAKGNILERFSAQQFPDLHSELNLSSLELGDSALYFCASSVDAGARNEQFFGPGTRLTVL.

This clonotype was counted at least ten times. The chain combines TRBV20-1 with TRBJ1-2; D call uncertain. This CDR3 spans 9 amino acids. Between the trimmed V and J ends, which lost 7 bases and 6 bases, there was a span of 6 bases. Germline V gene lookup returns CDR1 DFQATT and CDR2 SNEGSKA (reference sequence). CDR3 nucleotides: TGCAGTGTTAGGGATGGCTACACCTTC. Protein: CSVRDGYTF.

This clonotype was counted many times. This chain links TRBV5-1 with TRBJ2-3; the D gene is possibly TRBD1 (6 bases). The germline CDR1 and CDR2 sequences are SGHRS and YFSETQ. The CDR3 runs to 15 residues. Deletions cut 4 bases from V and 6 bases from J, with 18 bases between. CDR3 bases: TGCGCCAGCAGCCCAAGGGGACACTCCGGTGATACGCAGTATTTT. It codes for CASSPRGHSGDTQYF. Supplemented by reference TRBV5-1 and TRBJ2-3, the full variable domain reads KAGVTQTPRYLIKTRGQQVTLSCSPISGHRSVSWYQQTPGQGLQFLFEYFSETQRNKGNFPGRFSGRQFSNSRSEMNVSTLELGDSALYLCASSPRGHSGDTQYFGPGTRLTVL.

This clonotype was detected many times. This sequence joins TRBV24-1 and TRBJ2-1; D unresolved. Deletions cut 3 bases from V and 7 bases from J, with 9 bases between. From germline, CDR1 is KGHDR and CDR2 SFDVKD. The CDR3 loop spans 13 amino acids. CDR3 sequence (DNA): TGTGCCACCAGTGATGCCTTCCAGAATGAGCAGTTCTTC. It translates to CATSDAFQNEQFF.

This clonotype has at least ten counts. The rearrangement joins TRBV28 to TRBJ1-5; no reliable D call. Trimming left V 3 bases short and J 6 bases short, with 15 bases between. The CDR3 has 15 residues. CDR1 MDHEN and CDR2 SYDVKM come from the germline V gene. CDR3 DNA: TGTGCCAGCAGTTTCATTAGAGATAATTCTCAGCCCCAGCATTTT. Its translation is CASSFIRDNSQPQHF. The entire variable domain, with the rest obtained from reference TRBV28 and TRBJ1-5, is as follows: DVKVTQSSRYLVKRTGEKVFLECVQDMDHENMFWYRQDPGLGLRLIYFSYDVKMKEKGDIPEGYSVSREKKERFSLILESASTNQTSMYLCASSFIRDNSQPQHFGDGTRLSIL.

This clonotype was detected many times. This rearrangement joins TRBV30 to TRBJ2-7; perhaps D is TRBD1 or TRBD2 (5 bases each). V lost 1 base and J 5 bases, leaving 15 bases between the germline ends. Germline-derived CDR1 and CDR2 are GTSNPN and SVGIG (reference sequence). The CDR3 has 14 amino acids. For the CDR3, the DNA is TGTGCCTGGAGTGCCGGGGCAGGGTGGAACGAGCAGTACTTC. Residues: CAWSAGAGWNEQYF.

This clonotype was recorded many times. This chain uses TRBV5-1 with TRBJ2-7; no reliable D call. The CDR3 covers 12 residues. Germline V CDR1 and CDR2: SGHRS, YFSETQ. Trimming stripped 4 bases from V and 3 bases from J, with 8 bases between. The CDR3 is CASSQTDYEQYF. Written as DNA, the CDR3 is TGCGCCAGCAGCCAGACTGACTACGAGCAGTACTTC.

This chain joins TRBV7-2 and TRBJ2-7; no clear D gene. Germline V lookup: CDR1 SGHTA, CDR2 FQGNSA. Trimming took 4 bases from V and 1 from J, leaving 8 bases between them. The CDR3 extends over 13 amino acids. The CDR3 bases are TGTGCCAGCAGCTCCTCCTTTTCCTACGAGCAGTACTTC. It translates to CASSSSFSYEQYF.

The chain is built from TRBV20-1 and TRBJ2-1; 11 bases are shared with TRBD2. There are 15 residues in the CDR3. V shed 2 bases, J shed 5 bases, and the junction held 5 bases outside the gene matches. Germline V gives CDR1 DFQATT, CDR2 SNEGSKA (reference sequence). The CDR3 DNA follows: TGCAGTGCTAGACCCACTAGCGGGAGACACAATGAGCAGTTCTTC. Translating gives CSARPTSGRHNEQFF.

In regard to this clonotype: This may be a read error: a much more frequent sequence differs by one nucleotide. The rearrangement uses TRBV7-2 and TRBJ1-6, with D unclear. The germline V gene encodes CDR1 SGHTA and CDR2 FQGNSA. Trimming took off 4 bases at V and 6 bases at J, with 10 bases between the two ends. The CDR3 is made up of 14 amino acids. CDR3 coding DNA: TGTGCCAGCAGCTCCCGGGCCACTAATTCACCCCTCCACTTT. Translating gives CASSSRATNSPLHF.

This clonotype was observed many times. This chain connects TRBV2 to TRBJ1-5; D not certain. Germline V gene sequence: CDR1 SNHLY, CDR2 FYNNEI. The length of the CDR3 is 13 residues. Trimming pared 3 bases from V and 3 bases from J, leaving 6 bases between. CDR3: CASSDNANQPQHF. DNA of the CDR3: TGTGCCAGCAGTGACAACGCCAATCAGCCCCAGCATTTT.